The present T cell receptor beta chain was sequenced within a study of cytomegalovirus exposure and HLA in healthy donors. Whole-study results and caveats: Cytomegalovirus status was reportedly diagnosed by the classifier with high specificity and sensitivity.

Per germline, CDR1 MNHEY and CDR2 SVGAGI. This CDR3 contains 14 residues. The V gene lost 5 bases and the J gene lost 7 bases, with 15 bases spanning the gap. Primers for the PCR totalled 60 Vbeta and 13 Jbeta. The protocol was immunoSEQ multiplex PCR, while the TCRdb copy is restricted to in-frame clones and leaves out a portion. The sample yields under 200,000 clones, about 80% seen once. With respect to this clone: As yet, its antigen is unknown.

Among the donors, all were healthy bone marrow donors. V usage is TRBV6-5 and J usage is TRBJ1-5; perhaps TRBD1 as D (5 bases). Sequencing was carried out using PBMCs. This sequence was found in a woman aged 40-49 years in good health and CMV-seronegative. The CDR3 reads CASSVQGPGQPQHF. The DNA for the CDR3 is TGTGCCAGCAGTGTGCAGGGCCCAGGGCAGCCCCAGCATTTT.